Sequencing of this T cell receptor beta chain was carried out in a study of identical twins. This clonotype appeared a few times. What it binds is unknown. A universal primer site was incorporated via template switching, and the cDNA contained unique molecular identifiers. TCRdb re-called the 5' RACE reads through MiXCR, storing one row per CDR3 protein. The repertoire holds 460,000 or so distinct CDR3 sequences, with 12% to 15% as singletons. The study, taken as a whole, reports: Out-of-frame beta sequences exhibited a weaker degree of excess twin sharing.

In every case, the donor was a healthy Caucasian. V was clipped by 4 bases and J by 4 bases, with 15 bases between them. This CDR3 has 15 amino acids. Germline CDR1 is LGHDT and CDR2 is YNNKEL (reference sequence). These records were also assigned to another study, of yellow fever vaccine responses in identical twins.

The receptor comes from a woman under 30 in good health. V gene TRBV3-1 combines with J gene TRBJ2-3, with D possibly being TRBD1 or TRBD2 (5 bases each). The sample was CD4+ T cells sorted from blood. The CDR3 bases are TGTGCCAGCAGCCGAGGGGCAGGGAGCGCAGATACGCAGTATTTT. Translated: CASSRGAGSADTQYF.